This TCR beta chain was observed in a study of blood T cells in healthy people across ages (dated by TCRdb to the mid-2010s). Regarding the study in general: In model experiments, template switching captured about one uniquely barcoded TCR beta cDNA molecule for every two T cells. Using the same blood draw, the study looked at two additional independent replicas of 1 million unique cDNA reads for two donors, one aged 18 to 30 and the other aged 80 or older. Four age groups were formed from the donors: young (average 16 years), middle-aged (less than 40), aged (about 68) and long-lived (more than 75). Using deep sequencing normalized with unique cDNA molecular identifiers, the study measured how TCR beta repertoire diversity changes with age. What the work shows at the level of the full study, not this receptor alone: Observed TCR beta diversity per million T cells fell roughly linearly with age, and a significant reduction was already apparent by age roughly 40. The CMV infection status of donors was not known, potentially confounding age-related changes in expanded clonotypes. The percentage of naive T cells measured by flow cytometry correlated strongly with observed TCR beta diversity. Estimates of total diversity based on one million sequenced T cells were regarded as lower bounds and as underestimates. Compared with the aged group, more naive CD4+ T cells, fewer expanded clones and increased TCR diversity were shown by the long-lived group, suggesting age selection. Conclusive comparison of naive and antigen-experienced compartments was prevented by the profiling of bulk unsorted PBMCs.

The roughly 38 donors, aged about 6 to 100 years, were systemically healthy Caucasian individuals from Russia. Approximately 9.7 milliliters of peripheral blood were drawn from each donor into EDTA-treated Vacutainer tubes. Ficoll-Paque density-gradient centrifugation was used to isolate PBMCs, with at least 7 million per sample. Trizol reagent was used to extract total RNA from the PBMCs, yielding at least 6 micrograms per sample. For every donor, flow cytometry on a PBMC aliquot measured the percentage of naive CD45RAhigh/CD27high T cells. Libraries were made using 5' RACE. The sequencer listed for this sample is Illumina HiSeq 2500. A second PCR of roughly 7 to 11 cycles was performed with a sample-barcoded 5' primer and a J-beta primer mix. A unique molecular identifier was introduced onto each TCR beta cDNA molecule by a template-switch 5' adaptor carrying 12 random nucleotides. Each sample yielded at least 2.5 million CDR3-containing paired-end reads. First-strand cDNA was synthesized from all RNA with the Mint cDNA synthesis kit, primed by a TRBC-specific oligonucleotide. After uracil-DNA glycosylase treatment, a first 18-cycle PCR used universal primers M1SS and BC2_uni_R on all cDNA. Per the original workflow: For normalization, 1 million high-quality reads, each with a distinct molecular identifier, were randomly selected from each sample. Reads sharing molecular identifiers were discarded rather than binned into consensus sequences. MiTCR, with a Q25 quality threshold and the strictest error-elimination algorithm, was used for CDR3 identification, clonotype clustering and error correction. A nonparametric unseen species model with Euler transformation was used to estimate lower-bound total TCR beta diversity. Starting from the raw public reads, TCRdb applied fastp trimming at Q25, assembled clones with MiXCR and retained in-frame beta chains. All rows with the same CDR3 protein become a single entry with the most common DNA and genes. These V and J calls derive from TCRdb rather than the authors' analysis. The sample contains about 930,000 distinct CDR3 sequences, about 27% of them found a single time. Roughly a tenth of the sample is taken by the ten largest.

This clonotype was counted once. The antigen this receptor binds is unknown. Base qualities were left out, and no much larger clone turns up one base away. One read represents weak support. From cysteine to phenylalanine, the CDR3 is 16 amino acids long. This entry keeps only the CDR3 DNA: 48 bases, framed from base 1. In the germline V gene, CDR1 corresponds to SGHDT and CDR2 to YYEEEE. V is cut back by 3 bases and J by 6 bases, with 8 bases in the junction unmatched. This same sample was also part of a study on T cells of mothers and their children. As the second publication notes: Nine systemically healthy Caucasian individuals, comprising three mothers and their six children, were included as donors. cDNA synthesis consumed the entire amount of extracted RNA, loaded at around 1.5 ug RNA in each 15 ul reaction. In the second PCR, the M1S primer introduced both the sample barcodes and 2-4 random nucleotides. Each mother yielded over 9.5 million TCR beta CDR3 reads and each child 2.5 million to 3.5 million reads. TCR recombination output is similarly shaped by thymic selection in related and unrelated pairs, with a minor effect exerted by inherited differences. Normalized repertoire overlap was always slightly but never significantly higher in related than unrelated mother-child pairs. No persistent microchimeric T cell clones were detected, at a sensitivity of roughly 100 clones per million clonotypes. To look for features that set related mother-child pairs apart from unrelated individuals, the researchers ran deep NGS to compare the TCR beta repertoires of mothers and children. On average, the children were approximately 11 +/- 4 years old, while the mothers were about 40 +/- 4 years old. After adapter ligation was performed with NEBNext reagents, the libraries were sequenced on an Illumina HiSeq 2000 with 100+100 nt paired-end reads. To prevent cross-contamination, the mother and child libraries were prepared a month apart and were sequenced in separate runs. For each donor, somewhere between roughly 500,000 and 2,100,000 distinct TCR beta clonotypes were identified. Naive TCR beta clonotypes were estimated from low-frequency clonotypes matched to each donor's FACS-determined naive share, without sorting.

The sample was blood. This sequence uses TRBV5-6 and TRBJ2-3; a stretch of 12 junction bases matches TRBD2. This clonotype was sampled from a woman aged 40 to 55 in good health. The DNA sequence reads TGTGCCAGCAGCTCCCGACTAGCGGGGGTCAAGGATACGCAGTATTTT. It translates to CASSSRLAGVKDTQYF.